The clone carrying this T cell receptor (beta chain) has at least ten counts. Trimming left V 0 bases short and J 5 bases short, with 4 bases between. This CDR3 has 12 residues. CDR1 and CDR2 from the germline V gene are MNHEY and SVGEGT. Beta-chain TCR CDR3 regions were amplified from RNA transcripts. Scientists carried out first-round RT-PCR using HTBI primers and then a second-round multiplex PCR. TCRdb ran MiXCR on the multiplex PCR reads and lists one entry per CDR3 protein. The sample yields 650,000 to 900,000 distinct CDR3 sequences, 40% seen once. The data derive from a study of Graves' ophthalmopathy and Graves' hyperthyroidism. Overall study: Before any treatment, peripheral blood was taken at the initial diagnosis.

This TCR was recovered from an adult man with Graves' ophthalmopathy. This chain connects TRBV6-2 or TRBV6-3 to TRBJ2-5, with unresolved D. The sequenced sample was peripheral blood. CDR3 bases: TGTGCCAGCAGTTACTCGAGCGAGACCCAGTACTTC. It encodes CASSYSSETQYF.